The rows below give T cell receptor beta chains drawn from one sample of a study of Graves' ophthalmopathy and Graves' hyperthyroidism. TCRdb passed the multiplex PCR reads through MiXCR, listing each CDR3 protein once. Here the sample spans hundreds of thousands of distinct CDR3 sequences, over 40% being singletons. Material for sequencing was peripheral blood. The receptors were sampled from an adult man with Graves' ophthalmopathy. Each CDR3 is given without its conserved first and last residue. Clone size, where shown, is once, few, many, or a class for clones that have expanded.

clone_size | v_call | cdr3_aa
many | TRBV9 | ASSRTESSGANVLT
many | TRBV9 | ASSQNLEPYPYYGYT
- | TRBV25-1 | ASSHTSEFYNEQF
many | TRBV7-7 | ASSPPRVSGYEQY
few | TRBV2 | ASSQAPTNQPQH
many | TRBV7-6 | ASSLSRTDQETQY
- | TRBV30 | ACPRAQGGYT
few | TRBV6-6 | ASSLKGDGQPQH
few | TRBV7-8 | ASSLTTQTGEGTEAF
once | TRBV19 | ASSTARLGTEAF
- | TRBV5-6 | ASSLDSPGNT
many | TRBV19 | ASTKGRTGTQY
- | TRBV29-1 | SLVAGAYEQY
- | TRBV7-2 | ASSGPLAGAGYYGYT
many | TRBV19 | ASSTSGRNEQY
many | TRBV7-8 | ASSLGGYLGEKLF
few | TRBV5-6 | AWRSTGVSSYEQY
- | TRBV20-1 | SASNWTRSLYEQY
many | TRBV14 | ASSHGQGAYEQY
once | TRBV25-1 | ATSGGEQY
- | TRBV30 | AWRGGAQYYGYT
many | TRBV10-3 | AISESRRGAGANVLT
- | TRBV24-1 | ATSDPSGGRETQH
- | TRBV6-5 | ASSPGGFETQY
- | TRBV25-1 | ASSDPAGISYEQY
few | TRBV20-1 | SARESSGSPETQY
once | TRBV7-9 | ASSAFRLQGTEAF
- | TRBV9 | ASPPTSPLH
few | TRBV30 | AWRDRGDGYT
- | TRBV29-1 | SVELAGGRETQH
many | TRBV12-3/TRBV12-4 | ASRFSRGRNQPQH
many | TRBV9 | ASSGKDRTEVSYT
- | TRBV2 | ASSDSGTSGAYEQY
few | TRBV11-2 | ASSQGTLNTGELF
- | TRBV20-1 | SARDLRTGRNEQF
- | TRBV30 | AWSGVTSLQPQH
- | TRBV9 | ASSADSPGYSNQPQH
many | TRBV9 | ASSVRANTEAF
few | TRBV12-3/TRBV12-4 | AATSGGGREQY
once | TRBV2 | ASNGDSYSPLH
many | TRBV7-9 | ASSEGQKTGELF
many | TRBV25-1 | ASSRGQGPYEQY
- | TRBV9 | ASSVAGGIRETQY
- | TRBV10-3 | ASSLGLAGTRTYEQY
- | TRBV29-1 | SVEDGTGNYGYT
many | TRBV11-3 | ASSLDSDSYGYT
- | TRBV10-3 | AIKRGMAGNT
- | TRBV20-1 | SATWTENTGELF
- | TRBV10-2 | ASSEGGSERNSPLH
- | TRBV19 | ASRGREGYT
- | TRBV7-3 | ASSVTGTGHYEQY